The entry below describes one T cell receptor beta chain. Its antigen is still unknown. The sample belongs to a study of identical twins. TCRdb re-called the 5' RACE reads through MiXCR, storing one row per CDR3 protein. The profile shows approximately 1.8 million distinct CDR3 sequences, about 32% of them singletons. Broader study findings: The degree of excess twin sharing was weaker in beta out-of-frame sequences. For cord blood, abundant beta clonotypes had fewer insertions, unlike memory repertoires, which showed none.

Sequencing was done on a sample of cord blood. The sequence was obtained from a newborn girl in good health.

CDR3 sequence (DNA): TGCGCCAGCAGCGGGGAACAGGGCTACGAGCAGTACTTC. Translated, it gives CASSGEQGYEQYF. This chain connects TRBV5-1 to TRBJ2-7, with D perhaps TRBD1 (6 bases). There are 13 residues in the CDR3. V was trimmed by 4 bases and J by 3 bases, leaving 11 bases between them. Germline lookup yields CDR1 SGHRS and CDR2 YFSETQ.